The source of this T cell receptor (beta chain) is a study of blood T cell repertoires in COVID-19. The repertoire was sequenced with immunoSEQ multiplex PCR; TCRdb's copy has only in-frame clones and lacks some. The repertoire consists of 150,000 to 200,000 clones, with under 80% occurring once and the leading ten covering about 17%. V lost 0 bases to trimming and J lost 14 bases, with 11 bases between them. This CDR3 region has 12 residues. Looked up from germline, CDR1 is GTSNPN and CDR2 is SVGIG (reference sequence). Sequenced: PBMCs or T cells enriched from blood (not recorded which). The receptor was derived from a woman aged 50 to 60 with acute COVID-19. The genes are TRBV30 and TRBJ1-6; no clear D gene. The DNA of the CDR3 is TGTGCCTGGAGTGTACAGCTGGGTTCCCTCCACTTT. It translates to CAWSVQLGSLHF. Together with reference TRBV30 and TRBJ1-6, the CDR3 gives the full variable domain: SQTIHQWPATLVQPVGSPLSLECTVEGTSNPNLYWYRQAAGRGLQLLFYSVGIGQISSEVPQNLSASRPQDRQFILSSKKLLLSDSGFYLCAWSVQLGSLHFGNGTRLTVT.